This passage covers 15 T cell receptor beta chains from one sample sequenced in a study of blood T cells in healthy people across ages. Primed by a sample-barcoded 5' primer and a J-beta primer mix, a second PCR proceeded for about 6 to 11 cycles. TCRdb called the 5' RACE reads again in MiXCR, with one record for every CDR3 protein. Seen here are some 560,000 distinct CDR3 sequences, approximately 26% observed once, and the top ten hold about 3.3%. The same data also contributed to another study, on T cells of mothers and their children.

Sequences were obtained from blood. The receptors were sampled from a boy aged 2 to 10 in good health.

The chain recombines TRBV29-1 with TRBJ2-6; D might be TRBD2 (5 bases). The germline V gene has CDR1 SQVTM and CDR2 ANQGSEA. V gave up 0 bases and J gave up 2 bases, with 20 bases separating them. The CDR3 is 19 amino acids. This chain's CDR3 is CSVEDPDAGSRAGANVLTF. The DNA for the CDR3 is TGCAGCGTTGAAGATCCAGATGCGGGCTCCCGGGCTGGGGCCAACGTCCTGACTTTC.

The V gene is TRBV7-2, the J gene TRBJ2-1; 7 nucleotides agree with TRBD1. The CDR3 has 16 residues. Germline values: CDR1 SGHTA, CDR2 FQGNSA. The V and J ends lost 1 base and 4 bases, in that order; junction bases with no gene match: 7. The CDR3 DNA reads TGTGCCAGCAGCTTAGGAACAGGGGTCGGTTACAATGAGCAGTTCTTC. Encoded protein: CASSLGTGVGYNEQFF.

This clonotype was seen only once. The chain carries TRBV29-1 and TRBJ1-1; 9 bases map to TRBD1. The germline V gene encodes CDR1 SQVTM and CDR2 ANQGSEA. This CDR3 comprises 12 residues. J was trimmed by 4 bases and V by 8 bases; bases with no gene match: 5. This CDR3 is CSTRQGGTEAFF. In DNA form, the CDR3 reads TGCAGCACGCGACAGGGGGGCACTGAAGCTTTCTTT.

The rearrangement joins TRBV29-1 to TRBJ2-7, with 12 bases fitting TRBD2. The germline V gene has CDR1 SQVTM and CDR2 ANQGSEA. V lost 5 bases, J lost 2 bases, and 1 base stayed unmatched. The CDR3 contains 13 residues. The CDR3 DNA sequence: TGCAGCGTTAGGACTAGCGGGACCTACGAGCAGTACTTC. It codes for CSVRTSGTYEQYF.

This chain links TRBV5-1 with TRBJ2-2; D is uncertain. Germline V gene sequence: CDR1 SGHRS, CDR2 YFSETQ. There are 15 residues in the CDR3. The V and J ends lost 4 bases and 1 base respectively, with 11 bases between them. CDR3 sequence reads: CASSASSGNTGELFF. The CDR3 nucleotides are TGCGCCAGCAGCGCGAGTTCAGGGAACACCGGGGAGCTGTTTTTT.

With respect to this clonotype: A much larger clone sits a single nucleotide away, making a read error possible. The chain carries TRBV14 and TRBJ2-3; a weak D match, TRBD1 (5 bases). The germline V gene encodes CDR1 SGHDN and CDR2 FVKESK. The CDR3 is made up of 14 amino acids. The CDR3 protein is CAISLQARVDTQYF. CDR3 bases: TGTGCCATCAGCCTCCAGGCCAGGGTCGACACGCAGTATTTT.

This clonotype showed up just a few times. V and J are TRBV5-1 and TRBJ1-1; D is perhaps TRBD1 (6 bases). CDR1 is SGHRS and CDR2 is YFSETQ in the germline V gene. The V and J ends lost 2 bases and 0 bases respectively, with 17 bases between them. This CDR3 comprises 17 residues. The CDR3 loop is CASSFFRGGDMNTEAFF. The DNA of the CDR3 is TGCGCCAGCAGCTTCTTCAGGGGAGGGGACATGAACACTGAAGCTTTCTTT.

This clonotype was detected only a few times. The chain carries TRBV27 and TRBJ1-6; D unclear. Per the germline V gene, CDR1 is MNHEY and CDR2 is SMNVEV (reference sequence). Trimming stripped 8 bases from V and 10 bases from J, with 15 bases between. There are 13 residues in the CDR3. The CDR3 DNA reads TGTGCCAGCGGACCTCCGACGGGCTCACCCCTCCACTTT. Translated: CASGPPTGSPLHF.

This clonotype has only a few counts. The chain combines TRBV2 with TRBJ2-1; TRBD2 matches at 7 bases. With 6 bases clipped from V and 15 bases from J, the junction kept 5 bases outside the gene matches. The length of the CDR3 is 10 residues. Germline V CDR1 and CDR2: SNHLY, FYNNEI. The DNA for the CDR3 is TGTGCCAGCAGATTGGGAGGGCCGTTCTTC. Amino acids: CASRLGGPFF.

In its sample, this clonotype was seen a few times. The chain carries TRBV12-5 and TRBJ1-4; D call uncertain. V lost 3 bases, J lost 7 bases, and 9 bases lay in between. Germline CDR1 is LGHNT and CDR2 is FRNRAP. The CDR3 contains 13 residues. CDR3 DNA sequence: TGTGCTAGTGGTTTTACTCGGAGTGAAAAACTGTTTTTT. Encoded protein: CASGFTRSEKLFF.

The table lists this clonotype with a few counts. At one of its ends the junction is not consistent with the germline gene, which may arise from a read error. J is TRBJ1-5 and V is TRBV12-3 or TRBV12-4; D uncertain. The CDR3 consists of 14 residues. The CDR3 DNA is TGTGCCAGCAGTCCGTGGGGAAACGGTCAGCCCCTGCATTTT. It yields the protein CASSPWGNGQPLHF.

J is TRBJ1-4 and V is TRBV20-1; the match to TRBD1 covers 9 bases. The CDR3 is 14 amino acids. The V gene end was trimmed by 8 bases and the J gene end by 8 bases; junction bases not matched to a gene: 12. Germline CDR1 reads DFQATT; CDR2 reads SNEGSKA (reference sequence). The CDR3 DNA sequence: TGCAGTACCCCCGGGACAGGGAGAGACGAAAAACTGTTTTTT. Translated: CSTPGTGRDEKLFF.

This clonotype was detected only a few times. The rearrangement uses TRBV20-1 and TRBJ1-4, with 8 nucleotides matching TRBD1. Per germline, CDR1 DFQATT and CDR2 SNEGSKA (reference sequence). The CDR3 spans 15 residues. J was trimmed by 8 bases and V by 3 bases; bases with no gene match: 11. CDR3 sequence: CSARGWDRFKEKLFF. The CDR3 nucleotides read TGCAGTGCTAGGGGTTGGGACAGGTTTAAGGAAAAACTGTTTTTT.

The sample holds a few counts of this clonotype. The gene calls are TRBV6-6 and TRBJ1-1; tentatively, D is TRBD1 (6 bases). Trimming stripped 6 bases from V and 4 bases from J, with 15 bases between. The V gene's germline CDR1 is MNHNY and CDR2 SVGAGI (reference sequence). The length of the CDR3 is 14 residues. This chain's CDR3 is CASSLGGFGTEAFF. The CDR3 DNA reads TGTGCCAGCAGCCTCGGGGGCTTCGGCACTGAAGCTTTCTTT.

The rearrangement joins TRBV4-1 to TRBJ2-1; 8 nucleotides match TRBD1. The CDR3 is made up of 16 amino acids. Germline V gene sequence: CDR1 MGHRA, CDR2 YSYEKL. The junction had 13 bases not matched to a gene; V was cut back by 2 bases and J by 10 bases. The CDR3 DNA reads TGCGCCAGCAGCCAATGGACAGGGCGGGTCATGGGCGAGCAGTTCTTC. This translates into CASSQWTGRVMGEQFF.